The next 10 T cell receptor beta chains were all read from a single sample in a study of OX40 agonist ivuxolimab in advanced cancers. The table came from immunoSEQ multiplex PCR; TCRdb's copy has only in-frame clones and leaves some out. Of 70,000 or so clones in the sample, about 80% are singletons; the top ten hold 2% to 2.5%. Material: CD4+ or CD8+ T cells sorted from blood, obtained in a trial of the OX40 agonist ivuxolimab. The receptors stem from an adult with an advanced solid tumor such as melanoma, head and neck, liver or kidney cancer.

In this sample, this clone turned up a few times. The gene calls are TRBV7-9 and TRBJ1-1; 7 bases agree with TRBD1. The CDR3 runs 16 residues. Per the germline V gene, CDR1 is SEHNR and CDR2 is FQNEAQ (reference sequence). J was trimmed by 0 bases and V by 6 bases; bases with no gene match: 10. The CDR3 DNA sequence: TGTGCCAGCAGGAACAGGGGAACCGTTATGAACACTGAAGCTTTCTTT. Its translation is CASRNRGTVMNTEAFF.

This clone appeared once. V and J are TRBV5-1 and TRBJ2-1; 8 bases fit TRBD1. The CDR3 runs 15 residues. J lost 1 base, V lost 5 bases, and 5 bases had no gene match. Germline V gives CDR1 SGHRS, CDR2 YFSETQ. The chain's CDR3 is CASRIGTGSYNEQFF. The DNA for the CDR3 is TGCGCCAGCAGGATCGGGACAGGATCCTACAATGAGCAGTTCTTC. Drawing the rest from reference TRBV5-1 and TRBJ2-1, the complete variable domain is KAGVTQTPRYLIKTRGQQVTLSCSPISGHRSVSWYQQTPGQGLQFLFEYFSETQRNKGNFPGRFSGRQFSNSRSEMNVSTLELGDSALYLCASRIGTGSYNEQFFGPGTRLTVL.

In nucleotides, the CDR3 is TGCGCCAGCAGCTTGTGGGGAGACTACGAGCAGTACTTC. It translates to CASSLWGDYEQYF. This rearrangement joins TRBV5-1 to TRBJ2-7, with TRBD2 as a possible D gene (5 bases). The CDR3 runs to 13 residues. Trimming took 1 base from V and 3 from J, leaving 8 bases between them. CDR1 is SGHRS, CDR2 YFSETQ, per germline. The full variable domain, rest sourced from reference TRBV5-1 and TRBJ2-7, is KAGVTQTPRYLIKTRGQQVTLSCSPISGHRSVSWYQQTPGQGLQFLFEYFSETQRNKGNFPGRFSGRQFSNSRSEMNVSTLELGDSALYLCASSLWGDYEQYFGPGTRLTVT.

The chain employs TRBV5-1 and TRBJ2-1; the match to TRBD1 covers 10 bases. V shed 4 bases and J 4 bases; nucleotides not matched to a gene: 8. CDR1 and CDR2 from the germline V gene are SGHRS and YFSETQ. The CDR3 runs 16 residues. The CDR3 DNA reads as TGCGCCAGCAGCCCGAGACAGGGGGCGGGGTACAATGAGCAGTTCTTC. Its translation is CASSPRQGAGYNEQFF.

In nucleotides, the CDR3 is TGTGCCAGTAGTATACTAGGGGCGAATGAGCAGTTCTTC. Its translation: CASSILGANEQFF. J is TRBJ2-1 and V is TRBV19; D possibly corresponds to TRBD1 (5 bases). Trimming left V 2 bases short and J 7 bases short, with 9 bases between. The CDR3 is 13 residues long. Germline V gene sequence: CDR1 LNHDA, CDR2 SQIVND (reference sequence).

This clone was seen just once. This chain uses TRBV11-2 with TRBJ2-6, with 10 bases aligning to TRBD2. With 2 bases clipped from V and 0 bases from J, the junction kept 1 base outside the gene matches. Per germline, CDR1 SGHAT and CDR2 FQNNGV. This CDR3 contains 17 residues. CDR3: CASSLSGGASGANVLTF. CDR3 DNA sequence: TGTGCCAGCAGCTTAAGCGGGGGGGCCTCTGGGGCCAACGTCCTGACTTTC.

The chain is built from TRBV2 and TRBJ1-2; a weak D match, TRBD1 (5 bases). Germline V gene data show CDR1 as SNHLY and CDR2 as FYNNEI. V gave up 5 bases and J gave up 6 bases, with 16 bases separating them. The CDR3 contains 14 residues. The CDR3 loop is CASSPDSHRHGYTF. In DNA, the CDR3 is TGTGCCAGCAGTCCAGACAGTCACAGGCATGGCTACACCTTC.

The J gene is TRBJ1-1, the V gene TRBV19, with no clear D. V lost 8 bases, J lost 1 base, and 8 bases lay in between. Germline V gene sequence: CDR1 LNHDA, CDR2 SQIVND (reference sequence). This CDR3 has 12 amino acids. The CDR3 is CASGPQNTEAFF. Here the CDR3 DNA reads TGTGCCAGTGGTCCCCAGAACACTGAAGCTTTCTTT.

CDR3 sequence: CAWSPRGDEQYF. CDR3 coding DNA: TGTGCCTGGAGTCCCAGGGGTGACGAGCAGTACTTC. J is TRBJ2-7 and V is TRBV30; tentatively, D is TRBD1 (6 bases). This CDR3 has 12 residues. Germline V gene data show CDR1 as GTSNPN and CDR2 as SVGIG (reference sequence). V was pared by 2 bases and J by 5 bases, with 10 bases between.

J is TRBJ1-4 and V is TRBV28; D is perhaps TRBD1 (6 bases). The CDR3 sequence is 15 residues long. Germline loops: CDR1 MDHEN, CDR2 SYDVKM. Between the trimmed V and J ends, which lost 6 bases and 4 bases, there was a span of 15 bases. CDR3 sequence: CASSSAGAHNEKLFF. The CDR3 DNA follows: TGTGCCAGCAGCTCCGCGGGGGCGCATAATGAAAAACTGTTTTTT.